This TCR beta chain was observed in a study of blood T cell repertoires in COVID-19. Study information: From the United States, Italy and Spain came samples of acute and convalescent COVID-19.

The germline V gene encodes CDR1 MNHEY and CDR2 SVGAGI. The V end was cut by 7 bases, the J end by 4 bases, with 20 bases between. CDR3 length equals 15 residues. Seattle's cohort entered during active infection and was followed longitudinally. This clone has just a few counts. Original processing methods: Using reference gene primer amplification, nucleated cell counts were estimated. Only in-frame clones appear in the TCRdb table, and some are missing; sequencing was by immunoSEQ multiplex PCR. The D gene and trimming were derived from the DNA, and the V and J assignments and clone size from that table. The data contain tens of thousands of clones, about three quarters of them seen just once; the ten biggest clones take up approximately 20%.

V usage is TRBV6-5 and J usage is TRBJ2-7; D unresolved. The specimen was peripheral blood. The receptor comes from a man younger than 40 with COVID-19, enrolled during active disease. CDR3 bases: TGTGCCAGCACCCCATCCAAGGCGGCCCTATACGAGCAGTACTTC. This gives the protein CASTPSKAALYEQYF.